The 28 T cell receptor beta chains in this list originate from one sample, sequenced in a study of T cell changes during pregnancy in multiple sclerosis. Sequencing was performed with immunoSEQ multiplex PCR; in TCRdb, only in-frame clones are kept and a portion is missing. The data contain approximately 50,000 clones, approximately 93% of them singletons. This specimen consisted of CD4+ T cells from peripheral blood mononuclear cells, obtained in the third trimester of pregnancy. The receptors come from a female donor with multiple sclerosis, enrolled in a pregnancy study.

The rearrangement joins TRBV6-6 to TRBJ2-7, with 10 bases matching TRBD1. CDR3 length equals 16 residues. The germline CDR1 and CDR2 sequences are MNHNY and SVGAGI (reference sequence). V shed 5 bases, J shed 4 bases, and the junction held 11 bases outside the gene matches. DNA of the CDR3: TGTGCCAGCAGTCCCGCCACCGGGACAGGGGCTTACGAGCAGTACTTC. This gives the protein CASSPATGTGAYEQYF.

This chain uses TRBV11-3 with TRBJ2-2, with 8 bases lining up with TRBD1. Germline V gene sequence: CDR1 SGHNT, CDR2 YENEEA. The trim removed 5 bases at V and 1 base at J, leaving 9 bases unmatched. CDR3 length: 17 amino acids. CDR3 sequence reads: CASSRMTGAMNTGELFF. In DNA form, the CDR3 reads TGTGCCAGCAGCCGAATGACAGGGGCGATGAACACCGGGGAGCTGTTTTTT.

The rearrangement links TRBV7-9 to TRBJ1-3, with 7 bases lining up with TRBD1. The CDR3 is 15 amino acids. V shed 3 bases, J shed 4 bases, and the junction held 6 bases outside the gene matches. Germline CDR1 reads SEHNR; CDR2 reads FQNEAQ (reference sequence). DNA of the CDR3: TGTGCCAGCAGCTTTACCAGGACAGGAGGAAACACCATATATTTT. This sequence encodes CASSFTRTGGNTIYF.

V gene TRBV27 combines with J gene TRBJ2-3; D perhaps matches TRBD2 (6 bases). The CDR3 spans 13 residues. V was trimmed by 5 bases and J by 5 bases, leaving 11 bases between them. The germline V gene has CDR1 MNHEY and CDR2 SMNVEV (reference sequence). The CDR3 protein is CASSLQAGDTQYF. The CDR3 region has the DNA TGTGCCAGCAGTCTCCAAGCGGGAGATACGCAGTATTTT.

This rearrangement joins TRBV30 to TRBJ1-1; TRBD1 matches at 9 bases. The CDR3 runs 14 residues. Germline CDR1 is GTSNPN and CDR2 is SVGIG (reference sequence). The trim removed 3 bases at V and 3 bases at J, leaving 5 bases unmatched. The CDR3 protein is CAWRYRGRDTEAFF. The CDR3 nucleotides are TGTGCCTGGAGATACAGGGGGCGGGACACTGAAGCTTTCTTT.

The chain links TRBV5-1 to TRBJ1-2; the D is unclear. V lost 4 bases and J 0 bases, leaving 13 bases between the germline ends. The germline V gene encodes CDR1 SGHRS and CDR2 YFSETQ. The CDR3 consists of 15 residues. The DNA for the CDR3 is TGCGCCAGCAGCACCAATGCGGGGACTAACTATGGCTACACCTTC. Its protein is CASSTNAGTNYGYTF.

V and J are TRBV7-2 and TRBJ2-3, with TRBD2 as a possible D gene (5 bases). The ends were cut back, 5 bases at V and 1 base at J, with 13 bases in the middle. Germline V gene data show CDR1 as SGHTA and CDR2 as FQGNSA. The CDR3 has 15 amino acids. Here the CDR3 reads CASSPRGQGTDTQYF. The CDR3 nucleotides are TGTGCCAGCAGCCCCCGAGGGCAGGGCACAGATACGCAGTATTTT. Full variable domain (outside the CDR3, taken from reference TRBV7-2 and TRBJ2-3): GAGVSQSPSNKVTEKGKDVELRCDPISGHTALYWYRQSLGQGLEFLIYFQGNSAPDKSGLPSDRFSAERTGGSVSTLTIQRTQQEDSAVYLCASSPRGQGTDTQYFGPGTRLTVL.

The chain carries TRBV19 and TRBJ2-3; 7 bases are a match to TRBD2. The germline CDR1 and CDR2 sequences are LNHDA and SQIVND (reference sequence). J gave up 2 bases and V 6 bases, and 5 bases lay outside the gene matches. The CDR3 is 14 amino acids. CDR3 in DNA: TGTGCCAGTAGCGCCGGGACTAACACAGATACGCAGTATTTT. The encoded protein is CASSAGTNTDTQYF.

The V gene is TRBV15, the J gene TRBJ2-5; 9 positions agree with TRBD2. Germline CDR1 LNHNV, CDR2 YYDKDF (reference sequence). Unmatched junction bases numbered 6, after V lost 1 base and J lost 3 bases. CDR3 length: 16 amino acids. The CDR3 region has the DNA TGTGCCACCAGCAGAGGCAGCGGGGGGAGTGAAGAGACCCAGTACTTC. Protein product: CATSRGSGGSEETQYF. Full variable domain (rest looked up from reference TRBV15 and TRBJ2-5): DAMVIQNPRYQVTQFGKPVTLSCSQTLNHNVMYWYQQKSSQAPKLLFHYYDKDFNNEADTPDNFQSRRPNTSFCFLDIRSPGLGDTAMYLCATSRGSGGSEETQYFGPGTRLLVL.

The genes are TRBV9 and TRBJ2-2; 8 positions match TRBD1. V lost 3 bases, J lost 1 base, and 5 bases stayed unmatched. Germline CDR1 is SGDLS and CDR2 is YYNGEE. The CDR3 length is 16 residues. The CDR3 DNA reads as TGTGCCAGCAGCGCTTCGGGGACAGGGAACACCGGGGAGCTGTTTTTT. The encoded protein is CASSASGTGNTGELFF.

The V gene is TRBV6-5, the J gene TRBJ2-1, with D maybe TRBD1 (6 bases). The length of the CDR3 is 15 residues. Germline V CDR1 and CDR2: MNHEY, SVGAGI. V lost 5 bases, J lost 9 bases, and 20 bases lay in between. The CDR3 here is CASSAFTAGAGEQFF. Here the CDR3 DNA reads TGTGCCAGCAGTGCCTTTACTGCAGGGGCGGGTGAGCAGTTCTTC.

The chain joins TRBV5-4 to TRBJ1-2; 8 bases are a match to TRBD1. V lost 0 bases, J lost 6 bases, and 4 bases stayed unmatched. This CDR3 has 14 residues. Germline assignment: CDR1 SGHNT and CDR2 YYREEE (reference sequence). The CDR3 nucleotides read TGTGCCAGCAGCTTGGGGGACAGGACGGATGGCTACACCTTC. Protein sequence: CASSLGDRTDGYTF.

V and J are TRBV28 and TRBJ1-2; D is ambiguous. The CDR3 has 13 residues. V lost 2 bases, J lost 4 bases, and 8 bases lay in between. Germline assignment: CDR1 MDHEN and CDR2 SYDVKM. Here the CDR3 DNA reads TGTGCCAGCAGTTTACAGGATTTCTATGGCTACACCTTC. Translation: CASSLQDFYGYTF.

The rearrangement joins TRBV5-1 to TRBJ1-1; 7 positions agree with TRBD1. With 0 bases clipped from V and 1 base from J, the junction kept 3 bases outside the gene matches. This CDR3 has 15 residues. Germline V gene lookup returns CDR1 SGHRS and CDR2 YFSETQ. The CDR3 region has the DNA TGCGCCAGCAGCTTGGTGACAGGGACGAACACTGAAGCTTTCTTT. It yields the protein CASSLVTGTNTEAFF.

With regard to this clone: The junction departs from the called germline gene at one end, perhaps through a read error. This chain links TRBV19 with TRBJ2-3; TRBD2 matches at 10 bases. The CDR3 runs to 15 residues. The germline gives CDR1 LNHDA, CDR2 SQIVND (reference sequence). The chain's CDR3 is CVSSVAGGGTDTQYF. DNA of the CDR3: TGTGTCAGTAGCGTAGCGGGAGGCGGCACAGATACGCAGTATTTT.

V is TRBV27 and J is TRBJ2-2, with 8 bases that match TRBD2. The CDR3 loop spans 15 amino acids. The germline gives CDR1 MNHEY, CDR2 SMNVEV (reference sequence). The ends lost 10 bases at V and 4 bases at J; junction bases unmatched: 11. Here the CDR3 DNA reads TGTGCCACCTTCCCGGGGGGGCCGGGCACCGGGGAGCTGTTTTTT. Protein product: CATFPGGPGTGELFF.

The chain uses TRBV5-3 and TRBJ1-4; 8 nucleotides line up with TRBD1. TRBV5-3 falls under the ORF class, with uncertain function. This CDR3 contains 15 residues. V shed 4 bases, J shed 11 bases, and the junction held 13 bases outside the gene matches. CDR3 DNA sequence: TGTGCCAGAAGCATCCTTCTCAGGGGGCGAAAGAAACTGTTTTTT. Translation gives CARSILLRGRKKLFF.

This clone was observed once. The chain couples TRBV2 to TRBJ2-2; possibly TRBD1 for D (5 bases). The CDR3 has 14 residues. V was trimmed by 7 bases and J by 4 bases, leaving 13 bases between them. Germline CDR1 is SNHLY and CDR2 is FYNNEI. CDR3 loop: CASKQTALTGELFF. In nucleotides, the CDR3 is TGTGCCAGCAAGCAGACAGCACTCACCGGGGAGCTGTTTTTT. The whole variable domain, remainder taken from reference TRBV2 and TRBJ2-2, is EPEVTQTPSHQVTQMGQEVILRCVPISNHLYFYWYRQILGQKVEFLVSFYNNEISEKSEIFDDQFSVERPDGSNFTLKIRSTKLEDSAMYFCASKQTALTGELFFGEGSRLTVL.

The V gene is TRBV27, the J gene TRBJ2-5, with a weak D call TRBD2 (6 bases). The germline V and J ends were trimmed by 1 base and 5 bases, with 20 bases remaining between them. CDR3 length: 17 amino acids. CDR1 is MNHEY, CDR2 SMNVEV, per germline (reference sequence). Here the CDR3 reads CASSLYGSGLIGETQYF. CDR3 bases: TGTGCCAGCAGTTTATACGGGAGCGGATTAATTGGGGAGACCCAGTACTTC.

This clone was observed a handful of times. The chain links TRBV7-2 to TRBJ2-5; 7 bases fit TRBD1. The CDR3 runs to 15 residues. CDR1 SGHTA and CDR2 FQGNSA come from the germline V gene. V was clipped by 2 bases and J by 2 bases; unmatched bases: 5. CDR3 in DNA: TGTGCCAGCAGCTTAAGCAGCAGGGGGCAAGAGACCCAGTACTTC. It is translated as CASSLSSRGQETQYF.

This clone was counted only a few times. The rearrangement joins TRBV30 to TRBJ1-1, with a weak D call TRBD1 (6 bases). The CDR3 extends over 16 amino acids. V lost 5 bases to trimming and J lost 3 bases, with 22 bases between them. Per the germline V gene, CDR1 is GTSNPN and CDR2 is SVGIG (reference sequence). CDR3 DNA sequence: TGTGCCTGGTCTGGCGGGGGCTTCAGAGGGGACACTGAAGCTTTCTTT. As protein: CAWSGGGFRGDTEAFF.

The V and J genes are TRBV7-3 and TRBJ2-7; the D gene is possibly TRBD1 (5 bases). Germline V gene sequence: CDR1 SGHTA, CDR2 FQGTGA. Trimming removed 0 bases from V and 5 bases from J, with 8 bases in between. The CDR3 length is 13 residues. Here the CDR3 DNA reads TGTGCCAGCAGCTTAACCAGGGTAGACGAGCAGTACTTC. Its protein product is CASSLTRVDEQYF. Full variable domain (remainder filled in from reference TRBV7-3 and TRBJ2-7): GAGVSQTPSNKVTEKGKYVELRCDPISGHTALYWYRQSLGQGPEFLIYFQGTGAADDSGLPNDRFFAVRPEGSVSTLKIQRTERGDSAVYLCASSLTRVDEQYFGPGTRLTVT.

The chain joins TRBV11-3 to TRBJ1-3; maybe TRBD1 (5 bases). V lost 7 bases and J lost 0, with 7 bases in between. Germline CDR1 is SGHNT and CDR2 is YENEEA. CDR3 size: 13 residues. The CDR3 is CASKGFSGNTIYF. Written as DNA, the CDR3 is TGTGCCAGCAAGGGGTTCTCTGGAAACACCATATATTTT.

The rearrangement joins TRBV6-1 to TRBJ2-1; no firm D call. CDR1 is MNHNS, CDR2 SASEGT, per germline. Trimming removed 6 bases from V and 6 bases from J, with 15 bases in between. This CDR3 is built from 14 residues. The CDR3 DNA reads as TGTGCCAGCAGCGCAACAGAGCCAGGCAATGAGCAGTTCTTC. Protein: CASSATEPGNEQFF.

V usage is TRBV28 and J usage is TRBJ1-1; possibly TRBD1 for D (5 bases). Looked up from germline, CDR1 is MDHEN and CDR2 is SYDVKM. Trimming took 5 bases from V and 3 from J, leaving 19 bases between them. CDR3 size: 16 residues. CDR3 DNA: TGTGCCAGCAGTCCCCCGGGGGTACAGCGGGACACTGAAGCTTTCTTT. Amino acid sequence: CASSPPGVQRDTEAFF. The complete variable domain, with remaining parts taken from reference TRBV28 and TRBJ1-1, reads DVKVTQSSRYLVKRTGEKVFLECVQDMDHENMFWYRQDPGLGLRLIYFSYDVKMKEKGDIPEGYSVSREKKERFSLILESASTNQTSMYLCASSPPGVQRDTEAFFGQGTRLTVV.

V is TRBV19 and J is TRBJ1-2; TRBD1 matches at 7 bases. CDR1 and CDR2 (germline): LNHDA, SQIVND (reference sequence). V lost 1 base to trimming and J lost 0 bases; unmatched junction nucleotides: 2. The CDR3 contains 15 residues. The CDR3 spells CASSIATGPNYGYTF. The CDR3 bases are TGTGCCAGTAGTATAGCGACAGGGCCTAACTATGGCTACACCTTC.

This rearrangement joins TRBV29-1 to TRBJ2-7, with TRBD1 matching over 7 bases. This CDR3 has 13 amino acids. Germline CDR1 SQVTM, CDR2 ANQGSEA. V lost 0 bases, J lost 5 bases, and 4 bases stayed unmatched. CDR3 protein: CSVEDDRDHEQYF. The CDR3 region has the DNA TGCAGCGTTGAAGACGACAGGGACCACGAGCAGTACTTC.

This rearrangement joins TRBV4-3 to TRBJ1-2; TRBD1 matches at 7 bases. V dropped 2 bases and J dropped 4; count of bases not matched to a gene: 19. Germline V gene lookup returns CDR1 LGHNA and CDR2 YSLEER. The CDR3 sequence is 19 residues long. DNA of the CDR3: TGCGCCAGCAGCCAATATCAAGATGCCCTGACAGACAGGGCCTATGGCTACACCTTC. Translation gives CASSQYQDALTDRAYGYTF.